This T cell receptor beta chain is from a study of T cell responses to AZD1222 COVID-19 vaccine. A word on this clone: Its target is unknown.

Study-level findings and limits: The number of AZD1222 recipients seropositive at baseline was only 5 to 7.

Some clones are missing from TCRdb's copy, which holds only in-frame ones; the method was immunoSEQ multiplex PCR. The table lists roughly 180,000 clones, 92% of them singletons. Germline values: CDR1 WSHSY, CDR2 SAAADI. The CDR3 is made up of 16 amino acids. J gave up 3 bases and V 4 bases, and 10 bases lay outside the gene matches. The starting material was peripheral blood, obtained 28 days after the second AZD1222 dose. The chain couples TRBV10-2 to TRBJ1-1, with 8 bases lining up with TRBD1. The sequence derives from an adult who received the AZD1222 COVID-19 vaccine. The CDR3 loop reads CASSGLTGGLDTEAFF. In DNA form, the CDR3 reads TGCGCCAGCAGTGGCCTAACAGGGGGATTAGACACTGAAGCTTTCTTT.